What follows is one T cell receptor beta chain and its context. Its specific antigen is unknown. No much larger clone is present one base from it, and per-base qualities are unavailable. The sample's time point label is to be understood as: persistent/refractory GD, antithyroid drugs over 5 years with positive TRAb. RNA was extracted from PBMCs in TRIzol for both TCR sequencing and RNA sequencing. The diagnosis of Graves' disease was made according to American Thyroid Association guidelines. The patients came from an endocrinology department in Xi'an, China. Each patient gave 7.5 to 10 milliliters of peripheral blood, collected in an EDTA anticoagulant tube. Ficoll Paque Plus density gradient separation was used to isolate PBMCs, and no further T cell sorting was done. An Agilent 2100 Bioanalyzer and agarose gel were used to assess RNA quality, and a NanoDrop 2000 was used to measure RNA concentration.

The source of the sample is a study of regulatory T cells in long-lasting Graves disease (dated by TCRdb to the early 2020s). Background on the whole study: Persistent Graves' disease was defined as antithyroid drug treatment for over 5 years with persistently positive TSH receptor autoantibodies. Peripheral blood TCR sequencing and RNA sequencing compared persistent Graves' disease patients with newly diagnosed Graves' disease patients. The study was conducted in China and was registered as a clinical trial. A total of about 35 samples underwent TCR sequencing: 13 from persistent and roughly 20 from newly diagnosed Graves' disease patients. Antithyroid drugs had been taken for 8.5 to 13 years on average by persistent Graves' disease patients in the clinical cohort. General findings and caveats noted by the study authors: Sequencing and analysis were restricted to the TCR beta chain. The authors noted that the small sample size was a limitation that may lower accuracy. Because the primary lesion, thyroid tissue, could not be accessed, the study looked at peripheral blood alone. A larger number of public clonotypes was shared among persistent patients (about 2,700) than among newly diagnosed patients (over 850). Compared with newly diagnosed patients, persistent Graves' disease patients had lower TCR Shannon entropy and fewer highly expanded clones, which suggests clonal expansion. Persistent disease showed preferential use of TRBV28, TRBJ1-2 and TRBJ2-5, whereas newly diagnosed disease favored TRBV20-1 and TRBJ2-1.

Library creation used multiplex PCR. The sequencer listed for this sample is Illumina HiSeq 4000. TCR beta libraries were built with iRepertoire HTBI primers and Arm-PCR amplification of CDR3 regions. Before sequencing, the PCR products went through gel purification. The authors' pipeline ran thus. Across samples, fewer than 70 TRBV and 13 to 15 TRBJ segments were identified and used for gene usage analysis of CDR3 amino acid clonotypes. Filtered high-quality paired reads were merged into contigs using COPE and FqMerger. BLAST was used to align contigs to IMGT TRBV, TRBD and TRBJ reference genes, and CDR3 was defined according to IMGT. Clonotypes above 0.1% frequency were classified as highly expanded clones. Shannon entropy was used to measure repertoire diversity, and the Gini coefficient was used to measure V-J evenness. A clonotype found in more than one individual was treated as public. TCRdb reprocessed the public reads (quality trimming at Q25 with fastp, clone calling with MiXCR) and kept in-frame beta chains. For every CDR3 protein sequence, its rows merge into one entry that carries the most common genes and DNA. What appears here as the V and J calls and clone size reflects TCRdb's work, not the paper's. A total of around 400,000 distinct CDR3 sequences appear in this sample, around a quarter of them only once. Jointly, the top ten make up approximately 26% of the sample.

Relative to germline, V is 1 base shorter and J is 4 bases shorter, with 13 bases between their ends. CDR1 and CDR2 are drawn from the germline V gene (reference sequence): LNHNV, YYDKDF. Spanning cysteine to phenylalanine, the CDR3 consists of 15 amino acids. CDR3 DNA only is kept here, 45 bases in frame from base 1. Rearrangement joined TRBV15 to TRBJ1-2; the best D guess is TRBD1, with 5 bases matching. The receptor was isolated from a female donor with Graves disease. The sequencing used peripheral blood mononuclear cells (PBMCs), collected when the disease was refractory, from a patient treated with antithyroid drugs. The CDR3 corresponds to CATSRVAGLLYGYTF. The bases are TGTGCCACCAGCAGAGTCGCGGGACTCCTCTATGGCTACACCTTC.